Listed below are T cell receptor beta chains from one sample, sequenced in a study of vaccination and CD4 T cells after COVID-19. These receptors are not linked to any known antigen. TCRdb called the PCR reads again in MiXCR, with one record for every CDR3 protein. The data show 10,000 or so distinct CDR3 sequences, with roughly 60% seen just once and around 13% held by the top ten. Input material: CD4+ T cells from blood, cultured in vitro. The receptors stem from a human donor who had recovered from COVID-19. Each CDR3 is given with its conserved first and last residue.

>TRBV20-1|TRBJ1-1
CSAIGTAVLNTEAFF
>TRBV20-1|TRBJ2-1
CSAAPLAVQRGEQFF
>TRBV27|TRBJ2-3
CASSLSWADTQYF
>TRBV28|TRBJ1-5
CASRGTSQNQPQHF
>TRBV19|TRBJ2-4
CASSIAAAASNIQYF
>TRBV5-1|TRBJ2-5
CASTGTGGRETQYF
>TRBV6-2/TRBV6-3|TRBJ2-7
CASSGLDRGIYEQYF
>TRBV28|TRBJ2-7
CASRGQSSYEQYF
>TRBV20-1|TRBJ2-2
CSARVLDTGELFF
>TRBV24-1|TRBJ2-1
CATSDPGTPYNEQFF
>TRBV20-1|TRBJ2-1
CSALTSGRFDEQFF
>TRBV5-6|TRBJ1-2
CASSFGPGQGYGYTF
>TRBV15|TRBJ2-1
CATSSPERGTWQFF
>TRBV6-5|TRBJ2-3
CASSYSKASTDTQYF
>TRBV19|TRBJ1-5
CASTFQGGDSNQPQHF
>TRBV20-1|TRBJ2-1
CSAGTSAYNEQFF
>TRBV6-1|TRBJ1-6
CAIRALTGNSPLHF
>TRBV11-1|TRBJ2-5
CASSPGTSGTQETQYF
>TRBV28|TRBJ1-5
CASSYYRGGNQPQHF
>TRBV7-9|TRBJ2-7
CASNPRGTGFNEQYF
>TRBV7-2|TRBJ1-5
CASTRGLYDGQPQHF
>TRBV15|TRBJ2-5
CATSRLPPQETQYF
>TRBV6-5|TRBJ1-6
CASSYGASPLHF
>TRBV7-8|TRBJ1-5
CASSLLGAASNQPQHF
>TRBV7-9|TRBJ2-7
CASSLALTTYEQYF
>TRBV6-1|TRBJ1-6
CASSAASFPQSPLHF
>TRBV20-1|TRBJ2-1
CSVTSGKYNEQFF
>TRBV29-1|TRBJ2-3
CSVEWQFSTDTQYF
>TRBV7-2|TRBJ1-3
CASSFRRENTIYF
>TRBV20-1|TRBJ2-3
CSARGQLPSTDTQYF
>TRBV6-1|TRBJ2-7
CASSEGTAIGEQYF
>TRBV5-8|TRBJ2-5
CASSLGQGAPRGETQYF
>TRBV25-1|TRBJ1-1
CASATGLLTEAFF
>TRBV30|TRBJ2-3
CAWSLAGVSTQYF
>TRBV20-1|TRBJ2-4
CSASPPIQPVIQYF